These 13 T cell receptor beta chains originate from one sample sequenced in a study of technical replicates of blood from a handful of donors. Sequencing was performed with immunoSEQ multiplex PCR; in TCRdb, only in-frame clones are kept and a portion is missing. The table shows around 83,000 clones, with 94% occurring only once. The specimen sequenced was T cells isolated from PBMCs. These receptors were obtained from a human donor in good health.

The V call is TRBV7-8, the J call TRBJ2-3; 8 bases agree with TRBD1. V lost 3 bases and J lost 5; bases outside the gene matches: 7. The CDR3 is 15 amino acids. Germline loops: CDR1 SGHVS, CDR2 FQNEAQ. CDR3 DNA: TGTGCCAGCAGCTTCTACGGACAGGGTGAAGATACGCAGTATTTT. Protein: CASSFYGQGEDTQYF.

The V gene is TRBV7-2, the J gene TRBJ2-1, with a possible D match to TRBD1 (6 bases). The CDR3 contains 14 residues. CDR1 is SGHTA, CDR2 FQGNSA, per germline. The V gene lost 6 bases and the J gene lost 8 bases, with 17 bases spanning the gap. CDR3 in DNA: TGTGCCAGCAGGTCAATACAGGGATATTATGAGCAGTTCTTC. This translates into CASRSIQGYYEQFF.

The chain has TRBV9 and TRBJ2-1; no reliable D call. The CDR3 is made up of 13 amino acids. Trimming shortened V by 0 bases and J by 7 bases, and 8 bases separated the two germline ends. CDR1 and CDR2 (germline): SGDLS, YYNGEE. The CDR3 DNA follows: TGTGCCAGCAGCGTAGGATCCGGGAATGAGCAGTTCTTC. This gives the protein CASSVGSGNEQFF.

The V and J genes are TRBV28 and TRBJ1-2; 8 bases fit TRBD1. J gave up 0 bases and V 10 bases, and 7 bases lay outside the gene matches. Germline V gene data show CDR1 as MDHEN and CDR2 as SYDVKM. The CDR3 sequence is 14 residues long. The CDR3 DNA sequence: TGTGCCATATTAAACAGGGGGTCTAACTATGGCTACACCTTC. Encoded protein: CAILNRGSNYGYTF.

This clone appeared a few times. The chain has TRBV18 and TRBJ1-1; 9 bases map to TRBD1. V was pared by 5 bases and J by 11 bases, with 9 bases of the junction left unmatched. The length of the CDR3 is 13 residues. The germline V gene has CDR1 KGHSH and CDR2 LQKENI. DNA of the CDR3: TGTGCCAGCTCAGAGGGACAGGGTTTGAGGGCTTTCTTT. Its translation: CASSEGQGLRAFF.

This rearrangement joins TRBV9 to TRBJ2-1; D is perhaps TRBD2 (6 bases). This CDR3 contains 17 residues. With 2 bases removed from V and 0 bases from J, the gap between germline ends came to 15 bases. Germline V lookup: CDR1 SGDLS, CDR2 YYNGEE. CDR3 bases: TGTGCCAGCAGCGTCCAGGAAGCGGGCCGCTCCTACAATGAGCAGTTCTTC. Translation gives CASSVQEAGRSYNEQFF.

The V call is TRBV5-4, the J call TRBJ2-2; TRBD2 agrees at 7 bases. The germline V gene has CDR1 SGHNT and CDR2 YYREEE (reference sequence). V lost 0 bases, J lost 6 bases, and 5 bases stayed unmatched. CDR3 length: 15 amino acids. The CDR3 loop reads CASSLGLANPGELFF. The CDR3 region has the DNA TGTGCCAGCAGCTTGGGACTAGCTAATCCCGGGGAGCTGTTTTTT.

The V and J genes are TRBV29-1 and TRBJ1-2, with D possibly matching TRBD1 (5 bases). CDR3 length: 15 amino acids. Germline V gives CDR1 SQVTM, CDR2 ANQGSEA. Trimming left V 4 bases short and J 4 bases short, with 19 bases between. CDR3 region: CSVASDSLGFYGYTF. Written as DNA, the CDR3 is TGCAGCGTTGCAAGTGACAGCTTGGGGTTCTATGGCTACACCTTC.

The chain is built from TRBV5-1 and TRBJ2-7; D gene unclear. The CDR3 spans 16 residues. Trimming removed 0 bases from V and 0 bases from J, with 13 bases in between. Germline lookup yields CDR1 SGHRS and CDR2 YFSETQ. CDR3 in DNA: TGCGCCAGCAGCTTGGAGGTTAGCCGAAGCTCCTACGAGCAGTACTTC. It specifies CASSLEVSRSSYEQYF.

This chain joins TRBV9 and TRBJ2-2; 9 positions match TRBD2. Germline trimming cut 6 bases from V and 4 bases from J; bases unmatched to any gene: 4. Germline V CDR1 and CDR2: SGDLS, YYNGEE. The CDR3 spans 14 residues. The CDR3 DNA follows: TGTGCCAGCAAGGGACTAGCAGGCACCGGGGAGCTGTTTTTT. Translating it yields CASKGLAGTGELFF. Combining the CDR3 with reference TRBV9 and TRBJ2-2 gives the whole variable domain DSGVTQTPKHLITATGQRVTLRCSPRSGDLSVYWYQQSLDQGLQFLIQYYNGEERAKGNILERFSAQQFPDLHSELNLSSLELGDSALYFCASKGLAGTGELFFGEGSRLTVL.

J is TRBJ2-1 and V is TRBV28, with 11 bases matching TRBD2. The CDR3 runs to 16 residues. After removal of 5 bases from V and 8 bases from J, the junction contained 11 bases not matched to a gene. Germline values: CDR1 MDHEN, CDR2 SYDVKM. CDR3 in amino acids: CASSIPGTSGRDEQFF. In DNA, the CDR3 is TGTGCCAGCAGTATACCAGGGACTAGCGGAAGGGATGAGCAGTTCTTC.

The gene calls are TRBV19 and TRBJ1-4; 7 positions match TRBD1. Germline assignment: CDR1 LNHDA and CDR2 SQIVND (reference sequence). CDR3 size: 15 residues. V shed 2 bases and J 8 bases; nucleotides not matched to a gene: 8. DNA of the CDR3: TGTGCCAGTAGTATAACTAGGCAGGGGGAAGAAAAACTGTTTTTT. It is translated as CASSITRQGEEKLFF.

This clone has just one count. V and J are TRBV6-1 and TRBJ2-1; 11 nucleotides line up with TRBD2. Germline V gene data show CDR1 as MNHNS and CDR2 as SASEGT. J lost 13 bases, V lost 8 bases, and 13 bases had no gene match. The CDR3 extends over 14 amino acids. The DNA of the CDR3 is TGTGCCAGCTTTAGCGGGGGGGCCCCGCGGTACCAGTTCTTC. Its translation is CASFSGGAPRYQFF.